Below are 5 T cell receptor beta chains sequenced from a single sample in a study of chemoradiotherapy in HPV16-positive cancers (dated by TCRdb to between 2021 and 2024). The library was prepared using the immunoSEQ multiplex PCR assay. The clones in this table, taken by TCRdb from immuneACCESS, are in-frame only. Not every clone is retained; where verified, under half of the shortfall comes from an unresolved V gene, and the cause of the rest is unknown. For this sample the table gives about 36,000 clones, of which approximately 92% were detected only once. The top ten clones comprise more than 3% of the sample. The sequenced sample was blood, obtained from a patient who underwent chemoradiotherapy. The source is a human donor with HPV-associated anogenital cancer.

This chain uses TRBV30 with TRBJ2-7; D is possibly TRBD2 (5 bases). This CDR3 has 12 amino acids. Per germline, CDR1 GTSNPN and CDR2 SVGIG (reference sequence). Trimming took 7 bases from V and 7 from J, leaving 17 bases between them. The CDR3 here is CASAIASGEQYF. The DNA for the CDR3 is TGTGCCTCCGCGATAGCTTCGGGGGAGCAGTACTTC.

The gene calls are TRBV5-1 and TRBJ1-3; a possible D gene is TRBD1 (6 bases). Germline assignment: CDR1 SGHRS and CDR2 YFSETQ. V was trimmed by 0 bases and J by 3 bases, leaving 10 bases between them. This CDR3 comprises 15 residues. The CDR3 here is CASSLGDTFGNTIYF. Here the CDR3 DNA reads TGCGCCAGCAGCTTGGGGGACACCTTTGGAAACACCATATATTTT.

The V call is TRBV30, the J call TRBJ2-3, with D perhaps assigned TRBD1 or TRBD2 (5 bases each). CDR1 is GTSNPN, CDR2 SVGIG, per germline (reference sequence). Trimming removed 4 bases from V and 4 bases from J, with 12 bases in between. The CDR3 length is 13 residues. The CDR3 DNA follows: TGTGCCTGGATGAGGGGTCAGGCAGATACGCAGTATTTT. It encodes CAWMRGQADTQYF.

The rearrangement joins TRBV4-1 to TRBJ1-6; TRBD1 matches at 7 bases. Germline V gives CDR1 MGHRA, CDR2 YSYEKL. There are 17 residues in the CDR3. Trimming took 0 bases from V and 0 from J; bases not matched to a gene: 2. The CDR3 nucleotides read TGCGCCAGCAGCCAAGACAGGGGGTCCTCCTATAATTCACCCCTCCACTTT. Translated: CASSQDRGSSYNSPLHF.

This clone was observed a single time. The rearrangement uses TRBV18 and TRBJ2-5; perhaps TRBD1 as D (5 bases). Germline assignment: CDR1 KGHSH and CDR2 LQKENI. CDR3 size: 18 residues. Between the trimmed V and J ends, which lost 1 base and 2 bases, there was a span of 20 bases. The CDR3 DNA sequence: TGTGCCAGCTCACCACAACTCTCAGCAGGGCGCCCACAAGAGACCCAGTACTTC. Protein: CASSPQLSAGRPQETQYF. Based on the CDR3 plus reference TRBV18 and TRBJ2-5, the full variable domain is NAGVMQNPRHLVRRRGQEARLRCSPMKGHSHVYWYRQLPEEGLKFMVYLQKENIIDESGMPKERFSAEFPKEGPSILRIQQVVRGDSAAYFCASSPQLSAGRPQETQYFGPGTRLLVL.